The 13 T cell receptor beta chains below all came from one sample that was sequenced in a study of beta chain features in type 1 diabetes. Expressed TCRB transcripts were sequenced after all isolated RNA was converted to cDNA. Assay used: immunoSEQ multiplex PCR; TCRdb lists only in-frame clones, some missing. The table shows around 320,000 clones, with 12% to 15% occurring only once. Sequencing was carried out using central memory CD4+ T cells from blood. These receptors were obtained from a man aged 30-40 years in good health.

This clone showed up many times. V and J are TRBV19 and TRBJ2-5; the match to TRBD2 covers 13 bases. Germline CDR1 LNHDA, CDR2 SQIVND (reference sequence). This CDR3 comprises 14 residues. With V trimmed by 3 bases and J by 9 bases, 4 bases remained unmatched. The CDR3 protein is CASSMRTSGRAQYF. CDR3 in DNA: TGTGCCAGTAGTATGAGGACTAGCGGGAGAGCCCAGTACTTC.

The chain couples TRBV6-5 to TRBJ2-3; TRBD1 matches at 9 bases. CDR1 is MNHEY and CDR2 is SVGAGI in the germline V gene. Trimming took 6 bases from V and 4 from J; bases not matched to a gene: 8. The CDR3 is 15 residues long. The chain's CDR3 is CASRVNRGLSDTQYF. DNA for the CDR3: TGTGCCAGCAGGGTTAACAGGGGGCTCTCAGATACGCAGTATTTT.

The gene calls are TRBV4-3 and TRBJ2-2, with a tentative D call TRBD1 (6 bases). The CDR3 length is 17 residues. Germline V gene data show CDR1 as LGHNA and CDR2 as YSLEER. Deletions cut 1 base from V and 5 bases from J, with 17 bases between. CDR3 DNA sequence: TGCGCCAGCAGCCAAGCAATATGGACAGAGACAACCGGGGAGCTGTTTTTT. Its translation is CASSQAIWTETTGELFF.

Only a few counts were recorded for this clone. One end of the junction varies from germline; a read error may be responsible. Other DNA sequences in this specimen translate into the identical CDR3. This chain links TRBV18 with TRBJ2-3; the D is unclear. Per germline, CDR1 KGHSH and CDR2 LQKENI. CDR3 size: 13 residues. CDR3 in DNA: TGTGCCAGCTCCCCACAGTCCACAGATACGCAGTATTTT. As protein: CASSPQSTDTQYF. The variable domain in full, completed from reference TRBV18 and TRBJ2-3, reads NAGVMQNPRHLVRRRGQEARLRCSPMKGHSHVYWYRQLPEEGLKFMVYLQKENIIDESGMPKERFSAEFPKEGPSILRIQQVVRGDSAAYFCASSPQSTDTQYFGPGTRLTVL.

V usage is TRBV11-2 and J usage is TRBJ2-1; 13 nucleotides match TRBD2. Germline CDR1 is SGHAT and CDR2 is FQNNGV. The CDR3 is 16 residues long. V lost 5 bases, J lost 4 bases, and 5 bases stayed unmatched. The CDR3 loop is CASSPGLAGAYNEQFF. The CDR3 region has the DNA TGTGCCAGCAGCCCCGGACTAGCGGGAGCGTACAATGAGCAGTTCTTC.

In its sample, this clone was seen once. The DNA of the CDR3 is TGTGCCAGCAGTAACAGGGGAAGCTATGGCTACACCTTC. It is translated as CASSNRGSYGYTF. This chain connects TRBV11-2 to TRBJ1-2; 7 nucleotides match TRBD1. The germline gives CDR1 SGHAT, CDR2 FQNNGV. The CDR3 covers 13 residues. Trimming at V came to 6 bases and at J to 4 bases, leaving 5 bases not matched to a gene.

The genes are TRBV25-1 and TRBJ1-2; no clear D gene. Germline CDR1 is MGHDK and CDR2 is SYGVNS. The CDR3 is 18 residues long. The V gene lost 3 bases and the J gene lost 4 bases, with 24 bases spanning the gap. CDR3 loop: CASSDRIGPGPRGYGYTF. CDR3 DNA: TGTGCCAGCAGTGACCGCATAGGCCCCGGACCTCGGGGCTATGGCTACACCTTC.

The CDR3 sequence: CASSSRQGAKKTQYF. The DNA of the CDR3 is TGTGCCAGCAGCTCTCGACAGGGGGCTAAAAAGACCCAGTACTTC. The J gene is TRBJ2-5, the V gene TRBV7-2; 10 positions agree with TRBD1. Germline lookup yields CDR1 SGHTA and CDR2 FQGNSA. There are 15 residues in the CDR3. The junction had 8 bases not matched to a gene; V was cut back by 4 bases and J by 6 bases.

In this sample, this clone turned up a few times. CDR3 region: CASSFAGQGLETQYF. CDR3 nucleotide sequence: TGTGCCAGCAGTTTCGCAGGACAGGGCTTAGAGACCCAGTACTTC. The chain employs TRBV28 and TRBJ2-5; TRBD1 agrees at 8 bases. V dropped 3 bases and J dropped 4; count of bases not matched to a gene: 7. The CDR3 extends over 15 amino acids. Germline lookup yields CDR1 MDHEN and CDR2 SYDVKM. Using reference TRBV28 and TRBJ2-5 for the parts outside the CDR3, the full variable domain is DVKVTQSSRYLVKRTGEKVFLECVQDMDHENMFWYRQDPGLGLRLIYFSYDVKMKEKGDIPEGYSVSREKKERFSLILESASTNQTSMYLCASSFAGQGLETQYFGPGTRLLVL.

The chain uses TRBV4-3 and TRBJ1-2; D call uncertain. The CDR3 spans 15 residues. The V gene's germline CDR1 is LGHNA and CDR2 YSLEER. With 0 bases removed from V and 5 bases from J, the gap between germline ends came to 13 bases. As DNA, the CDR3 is TGCGCCAGCAGCCAAGAGGGTTCAGCGGGGTATGGCTACACCTTC. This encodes CASSQEGSAGYGYTF.

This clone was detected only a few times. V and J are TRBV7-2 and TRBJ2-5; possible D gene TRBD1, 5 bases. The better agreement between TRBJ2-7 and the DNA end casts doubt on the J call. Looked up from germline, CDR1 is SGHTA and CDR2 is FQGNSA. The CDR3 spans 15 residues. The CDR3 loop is CASSPDRLPSYEQYF. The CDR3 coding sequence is TGTGCCAGCAGCCCTGACAGATTACCCTCCTACGAGCAGTACTTC.

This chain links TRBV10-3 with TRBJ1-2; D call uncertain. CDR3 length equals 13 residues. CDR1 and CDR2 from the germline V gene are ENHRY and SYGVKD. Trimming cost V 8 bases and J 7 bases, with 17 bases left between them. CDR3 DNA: TGTGCCATCCATCCGGGTGGGATTCTTGGCTACACCTTC. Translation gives CAIHPGGILGYTF.

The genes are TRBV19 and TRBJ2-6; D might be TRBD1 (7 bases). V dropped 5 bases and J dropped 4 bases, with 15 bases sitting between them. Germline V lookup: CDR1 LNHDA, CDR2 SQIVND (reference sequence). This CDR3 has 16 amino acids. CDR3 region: CASSDLRGAGANVLTF. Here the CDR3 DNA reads TGTGCCAGTAGTGACCTCAGGGGGGCAGGGGCCAACGTCCTGACTTTC.